The sequence of this T cell receptor (beta chain) was determined in a study of T cells in Graves' hyperthyroidism and ophthalmopathy. Per the germline V gene, CDR1 is SGHNT and CDR2 is YYREEE (reference sequence). V was pared by 6 bases and J by 2 bases, with 20 bases between. CDR3 length equals 17 residues. Amplified regions were TCR beta CDR3 sequences from RNA transcripts. HTBI primers were employed in a first-round RT-PCR of the TCR CDR3. TCRdb re-called the multiplex PCR reads through MiXCR, storing one row per CDR3 protein. Of roughly 700,000 distinct CDR3 sequences listed, under 45% are singletons. Study-level results: In the blood, most expanded thyroid clonotypes above 0.001 appeared as well.

In its sample, this clonotype was seen a few times. Its antigen is unknown. Each diagnosis was grounded in clinical symptoms, serum thyroxine and TRAb, thyroid ultrasound, and orbital computed tomography. Source material: blood. The receptor comes from a woman aged 40 to 50 with Graves' hyperthyroidism. The chain is built from TRBV5-4 and TRBJ2-2; TRBD2 might be the D (6 bases). The CDR3 DNA reads as TGTGCCAGCACCGCGGGGCGGGGACTTTTAAACACCGGGGAGCTGTTTTTT. It is translated as CASTAGRGLLNTGELFF.